The rows below give T cell receptor beta chains drawn from one sample of a study of shared clonotypes between healthy human individuals. Profiled with immunoSEQ multiplex PCR; TCRdb holds only in-frame clones, not every one. The sample yields about 1 million clones, roughly 80% seen once. Specimen: memory CD4+ T cells sorted from blood. These receptors all stem from a young man in good health. CDR3s include the opening cysteine and the closing phenylalanine or tryptophan. A D gene is named only where the DNA matches it firmly. Expanded clones are given a class, and other clones once, few, many or no size at all.

J | length | size | D | V | CDR3 | DNA
TRBJ2-1 | 16 | . | TRBD2 | TRBV5-1 | CASSFLTSGGHNEQFF | TGCGCCAGCAGCTTTTTAACGAGCGGGGGGCACAATGAGCAGTTCTTC
TRBJ1-2 | 13 | . | . | TRBV7-2 | CASSLGRLGRYTF | TGTGCCAGCAGCTTAGGGCGACTGGGACGCTACACCTTC
TRBJ2-7 | 15 | . | TRBD2 | TRBV4-3 | CASSQDLAGGSEQYF | TGCGCCAGCAGCCAAGATCTAGCGGGAGGCTCCGAGCAGTACTTC
TRBJ2-5 | 15 | . | . | TRBV7-2 | CASSLAGLPGETQYF | TGTGCCAGCAGCTTAGCCGGACTGCCCGGGGAGACCCAGTACTTC
TRBJ1-2 | 13 | . | . | TRBV6-5 | CASSPGGRSGYTF | TGTGCCAGCAGCCCGGGCGGGAGGAGCGGCTACACCTTC
TRBJ2-2 | 20 | . | TRBD1 | TRBV5-3 | CARTPKGSLGTGPNTGELFF | TGTGCCAGAACCCCCAAAGGGTCGCTCGGGACAGGGCCGAACACCGGGGAGCTGTTTTTT
TRBJ2-5 | 14 | . | . | TRBV18 | CASSGGVGGETQYF | TGTGCCAGCTCTGGGGGCGTCGGAGGGGAGACCCAGTACTTC
TRBJ1-5 | 14 | . | . | TRBV6-6 | CASSYGYSNQPQHF | TGTGCCAGCAGTTACGGGTATAGCAATCAGCCCCAGCATTTT
TRBJ2-5 | 14 | once | TRBD2 | TRBV30 | CAWRERGAQETQYF | TGTGCCTGGAGGGAGCGGGGGGCCCAAGAGACCCAGTACTTC
TRBJ1-6 | 16 | . | . | TRBV28 | CASSLSRRGLTAPLHF | TGTGCCAGCAGTTTATCCCGTCGGGGGCTCACGGCACCCCTCCACTTT
TRBJ2-2 | 13 | . | . | TRBV19 | CASTNANTGELFF | TGTGCCAGTACAAACGCGAACACCGGGGAGCTGTTTTTT
TRBJ1-6 | 13 | . | . | TRBV30 | CAWSPQGKSPLHF | TGTGCCTGGAGCCCACAGGGCAAGTCACCCCTCCACTTT
TRBJ1-1 | 13 | . | TRBD1 | TRBV7-2 | CASSRGQGGNAFF | TGTGCCAGCAGCCGTGGACAGGGAGGGAACGCTTTCTTT
TRBJ2-3 | 15 | . | . | TRBV15 | CATSQTSPLADTQYF | TGTGCCACCAGCCAAACAAGCCCCCTGGCGGATACGCAGTATTTT
TRBJ1-6 | 15 | . | TRBD1 | TRBV5-1 | CASSSGQGYGSPLHF | TGCGCCAGCAGCTCGGGACAGGGCTACGGTTCACCCCTCCACTTT
TRBJ1-6 | 16 | . | TRBD1 | TRBV7-8 | CASSFGQGISNSPLHF | TGTGCCAGCAGCTTCGGACAGGGTATATCCAATTCACCCCTCCACTTT
TRBJ1-4 | 17 | . | TRBD1 | TRBV7-9 | CASSYQGQRPENEKLFF | TGTGCCAGCAGCTACCAGGGACAGAGACCAGAGAATGAAAAACTGTTTTTT
TRBJ2-1 | 16 | . | TRBD2 | TRBV7-8 | CASSPRLAALYNEQFF | TGTGCCAGCAGCCCCCGACTAGCGGCCTTGTACAATGAGCAGTTCTTC
TRBJ2-7 | 16 | . | . | TRBV14 | CASSQARPGKGYEQYF | TGTGCCAGCAGCCAAGCAAGGCCAGGGAAAGGCTACGAGCAGTACTTC
TRBJ2-3 | 12 | . | . | TRBV28 | CASSSREDTQYF | TGTGCCAGCAGCTCAAGGGAAGATACGCAGTATTTT
TRBJ1-6 | 14 | few | . | TRBV7-2 | CASSLGDPYSPLHF | TGTGCCAGCAGCTTGGGGGACCCCTATTCACCCCTCCACTTT
TRBJ2-5 | 12 | . | . | TRBV28 | CASSGGLETQYF | TGTGCCAGCAGTGGGGGGTTGGAGACCCAGTACTTC